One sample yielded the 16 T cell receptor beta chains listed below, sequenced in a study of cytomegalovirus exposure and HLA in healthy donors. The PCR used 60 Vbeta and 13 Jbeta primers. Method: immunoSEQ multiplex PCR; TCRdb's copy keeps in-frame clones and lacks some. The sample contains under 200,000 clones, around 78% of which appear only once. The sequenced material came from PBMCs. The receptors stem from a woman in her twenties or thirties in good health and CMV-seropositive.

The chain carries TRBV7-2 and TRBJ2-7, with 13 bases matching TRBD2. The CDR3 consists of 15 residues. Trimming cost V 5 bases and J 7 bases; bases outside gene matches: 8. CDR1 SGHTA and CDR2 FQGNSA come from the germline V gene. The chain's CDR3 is CASSQLAGGPGEQYF. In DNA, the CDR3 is TGTGCCAGCAGCCAACTAGCGGGGGGGCCGGGGGAGCAGTACTTC.

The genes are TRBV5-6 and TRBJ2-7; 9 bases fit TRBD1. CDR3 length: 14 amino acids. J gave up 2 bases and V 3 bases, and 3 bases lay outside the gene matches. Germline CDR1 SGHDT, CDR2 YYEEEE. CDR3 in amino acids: CASSSTGGPYEQYF. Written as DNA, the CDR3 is TGTGCCAGCAGCTCGACAGGGGGACCCTACGAGCAGTACTTC.

CDR3 coding DNA: TGCGCCAGCAGTGACGACGGACACTCCTACGAGCAGTACTTC. It codes for CASSDDGHSYEQYF. The chain uses TRBV10-2 and TRBJ2-7; possible D gene TRBD1, 5 bases. V was shortened by 3 bases and J by 0 bases, with 9 bases between the two germline ends. This CDR3 contains 14 residues. From germline, CDR1 is WSHSY and CDR2 SAAADI.

As DNA, the CDR3 is TGTGCCAGCAGCCGCGAGGGACAGCGACTCTATGGCTACACCTTC. Protein: CASSREGQRLYGYTF. The chain carries TRBV27 and TRBJ1-2, with 7 bases fitting TRBD1. Germline V gene lookup returns CDR1 MNHEY and CDR2 SMNVEV (reference sequence). The CDR3 contains 15 residues. Trimming removed 6 bases from V and 4 bases from J; junction bases left unmatched: 11.

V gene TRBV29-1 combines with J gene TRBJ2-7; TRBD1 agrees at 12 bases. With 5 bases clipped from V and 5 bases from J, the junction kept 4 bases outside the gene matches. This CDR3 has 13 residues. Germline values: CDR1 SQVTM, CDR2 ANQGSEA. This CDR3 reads CSVTGQGADEQYF. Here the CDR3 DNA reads TGCAGCGTTACGGGACAGGGGGCAGACGAGCAGTACTTC.

The CDR3 DNA reads as TGTGCCAGCAGCTTAGGGGCTAGCGGGAGGGCCTACAATGAGCAGTTCTTC. It is translated as CASSLGASGRAYNEQFF. The J gene is TRBJ2-1, the V gene TRBV7-8; TRBD2 matches 12 bases. CDR3 length: 17 amino acids. Germline CDR1 is SGHVS and CDR2 is FQNEAQ. Trimming cost V 1 base and J 2 bases; bases outside gene matches: 3. Looking up the rest from reference TRBV7-8 and TRBJ2-1 gives the full variable domain: GAGVSQSPRYKVAKRGQDVALRCDPISGHVSLFWYQQALGQGPEFLTYFQNEAQLDKSGLPSDRFFAERPEGSVSTLKIQRTQQEDSAVYLCASSLGASGRAYNEQFFGPGTRLTVL.

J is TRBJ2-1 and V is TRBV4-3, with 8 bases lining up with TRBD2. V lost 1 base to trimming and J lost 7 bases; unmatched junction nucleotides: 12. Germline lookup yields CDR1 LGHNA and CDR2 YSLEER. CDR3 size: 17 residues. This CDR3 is CASSQVWGGGRGNEQFF. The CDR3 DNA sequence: TGCGCCAGCAGCCAAGTTTGGGGCGGGGGGCGAGGGAATGAGCAGTTCTTC.

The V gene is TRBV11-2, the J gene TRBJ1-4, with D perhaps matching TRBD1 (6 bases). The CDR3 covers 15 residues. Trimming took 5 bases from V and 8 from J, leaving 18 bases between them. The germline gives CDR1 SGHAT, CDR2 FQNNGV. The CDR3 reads CASSPPDRWGEKLFF. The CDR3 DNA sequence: TGTGCCAGCAGCCCTCCAGACAGGTGGGGCGAAAAACTGTTTTTT.

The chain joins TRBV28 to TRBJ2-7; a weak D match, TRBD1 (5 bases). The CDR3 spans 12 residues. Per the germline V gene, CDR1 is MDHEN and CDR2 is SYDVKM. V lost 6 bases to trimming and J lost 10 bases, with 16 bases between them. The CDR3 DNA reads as TGTGCCAGCAGCTCCGTAGGGGTTGGACAGTACTTC. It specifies CASSSVGVGQYF.

In DNA, the CDR3 is TGTGCCAGCAGCCATGGAGGCCTGCGATTTTCCTACGAGCAGTACTTC. This codes for CASSHGGLRFSYEQYF. The chain links TRBV11-1 to TRBJ2-7; D perhaps matches TRBD2 (5 bases). This CDR3 spans 16 amino acids. The V end was cut by 5 bases, the J end by 1 base, with 18 bases between. Per the germline V gene, CDR1 is SGHAT and CDR2 is FQDESV (reference sequence). The full variable domain, in which reference TRBV11-1 and TRBJ2-7 provide the parts outside the CDR3, is EAEVAQSPRYKITEKSQAVAFWCDPISGHATLYWYRQILGQGPELLVQFQDESVVDDSQLPKDRFSAERLKGVDSTLKIQPAELGDSAMYLCASSHGGLRFSYEQYFGPGTRLTVT.

This CDR3 is CASGAGTGEEKLFF. The CDR3 coding sequence is TGTGCGTCAGGGGCCGGGACAGGGGAGGAAAAACTGTTTTTT. The V and J genes are TRBV9 and TRBJ1-4; 10 nucleotides align to TRBD1. The CDR3 spans 14 residues. CDR1 is SGDLS and CDR2 is YYNGEE in the germline V gene.

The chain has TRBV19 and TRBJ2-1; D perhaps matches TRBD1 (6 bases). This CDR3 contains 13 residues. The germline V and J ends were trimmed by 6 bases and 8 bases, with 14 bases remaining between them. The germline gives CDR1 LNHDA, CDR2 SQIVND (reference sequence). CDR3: CASSLQGLYEQFF. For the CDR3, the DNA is TGTGCCAGTAGCCTACAGGGTCTCTATGAGCAGTTCTTC.

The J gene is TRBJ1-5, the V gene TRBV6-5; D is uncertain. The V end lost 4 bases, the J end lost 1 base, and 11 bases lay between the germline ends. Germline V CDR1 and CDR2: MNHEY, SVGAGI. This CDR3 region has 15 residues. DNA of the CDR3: TGTGCCAGCAGTTCAAGTGGCGGCAGCAATCAGCCCCAGCATTTT. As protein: CASSSSGGSNQPQHF.

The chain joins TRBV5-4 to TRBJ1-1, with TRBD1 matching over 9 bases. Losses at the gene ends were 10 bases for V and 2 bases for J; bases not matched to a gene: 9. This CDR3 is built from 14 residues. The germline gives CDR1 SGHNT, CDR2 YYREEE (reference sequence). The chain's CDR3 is CALKQGAGNTEAFF. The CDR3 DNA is TGTGCCTTAAAACAGGGGGCGGGTAACACTGAAGCTTTCTTT.

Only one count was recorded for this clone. Here the CDR3 DNA reads TGCGCCAGCAGCTCGACGACAGTAGGCGACGAGCAGTACTTC. It yields the protein CASSSTTVGDEQYF. The gene calls are TRBV5-1 and TRBJ2-7, with D perhaps matching TRBD1 (5 bases). The CDR3 contains 14 residues. The V end lost 3 bases, the J end lost 5 bases, and 15 bases lay between the germline ends. Germline CDR1 SGHRS, CDR2 YFSETQ.

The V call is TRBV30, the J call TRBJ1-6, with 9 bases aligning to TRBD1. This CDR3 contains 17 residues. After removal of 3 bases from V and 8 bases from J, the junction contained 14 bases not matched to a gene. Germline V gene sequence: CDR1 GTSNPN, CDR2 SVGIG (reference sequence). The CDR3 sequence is CAWRAYVGQGKDSPLHF. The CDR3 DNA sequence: TGTGCCTGGAGGGCCTATGTGGGACAGGGCAAGGATTCACCCCTCCACTTT.